This T cell receptor beta chain was obtained from a study of T cells in Graves' hyperthyroidism and ophthalmopathy. General study findings and limits: The authors' 13 V-J model separated ophthalmopathy from stable hyperthyroidism. In blood, most of the thyroid clonotypes expanded above 0.001 were also present.

It was uncontrolled infection, other autoimmune disease, pregnancy or lactation that excluded patients. This clonotype was observed a few times. Its specificity is unknown. Researchers amplified the TCR beta CDR3 regions from RNA transcripts. The HTBI primer set was used in a first-round RT-PCR of the TCR CDR3. TCRdb ran MiXCR on the multiplex PCR reads and lists one entry per CDR3 protein. The sample shows approximately 610,000 distinct CDR3 sequences, 14% to 15% of them seen only once. CDR3 length: 15 amino acids. V dropped 5 bases and J dropped 5 bases, with 18 bases sitting between them. The V gene's germline CDR1 is MDHEN and CDR2 SYDVKM.

The specimen was blood. The genes are TRBV28 and TRBJ2-5; the D is unclear. The TCR comes from a woman aged 40-49 years with Graves' ophthalmopathy. CDR3 DNA: TGTGCCAGCAGTCCCCCTCTGGGAAGTCGGGAGACCCAGTACTTC. This encodes CASSPPLGSRETQYF.